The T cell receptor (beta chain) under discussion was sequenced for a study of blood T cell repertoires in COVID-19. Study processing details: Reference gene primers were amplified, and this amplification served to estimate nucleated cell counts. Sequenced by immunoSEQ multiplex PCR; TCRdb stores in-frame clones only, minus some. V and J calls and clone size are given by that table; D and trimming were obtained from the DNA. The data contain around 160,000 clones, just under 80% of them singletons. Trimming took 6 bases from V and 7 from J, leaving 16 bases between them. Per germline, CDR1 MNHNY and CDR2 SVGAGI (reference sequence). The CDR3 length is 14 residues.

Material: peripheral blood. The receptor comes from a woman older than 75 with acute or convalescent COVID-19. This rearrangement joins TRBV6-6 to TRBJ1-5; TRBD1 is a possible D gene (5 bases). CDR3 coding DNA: TGTGCCAGCAGGGGGATTTTGGAGGGGCAGCCCCAGCATTTT. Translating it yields CASRGILEGQPQHF.